The clone carrying this T cell receptor (beta chain) was recorded once. TCRdb's table, derived via immunoSEQ multiplex PCR, lists solely in-frame clones and lacks some. The repertoire holds 150,000 to 200,000 clones, about nine tenths seen once, with roughly 2.1% in the top ten. The data derive from a study of control samples from healthy donors and cancer patients. The CDR3 sequence is 13 residues long. Germline assignment: CDR1 SGHTA and CDR2 FQGTGA. Trimming took 6 bases from V and 4 from J, leaving 11 bases between them. V is TRBV7-3 and J is TRBJ2-3; D not resolved. This clonotype originated in a woman aged 40 to 50 in good health. Specimen: blood. CDR3 amino acids: CASRREGSDTQYF. DNA of the CDR3: TGTGCCAGCAGAAGGGAAGGCTCAGATACGCAGTATTTT.